A single sample is the source of the 16 T cell receptor beta chains below, sequenced in a study of PD-1 blockade in classical Hodgkin lymphoma. The data were produced by immunoSEQ multiplex PCR, yet TCRdb's version contains in-frame clones alone and is incomplete. The sample carries some 84,000 clones, around 86% recorded once. Brentuximab vedotin exposure varied, and every patient relapsed after autologous stem cell transplantation. The sequences come from peripheral blood mononuclear cells (PBMCs), collected at baseline. The receptors were sampled from a human donor with classical Hodgkin lymphoma.

V usage is TRBV7-9 and J usage is TRBJ1-2; D unclear. There are 11 residues in the CDR3. The V gene's germline CDR1 is SEHNR and CDR2 FQNEAQ (reference sequence). Trimming shortened V by 4 bases and J by 3 bases, and 3 bases separated the two germline ends. The DNA of the CDR3 is TGTGCCAGCAGCTCTGACTATGGCTACACCTTC. Its translation: CASSSDYGYTF.

This clone is a singleton in its sample. The chain uses TRBV7-6 and TRBJ1-3; 9 bases line up with TRBD1. The CDR3 extends over 15 amino acids. CDR1 SGHVS and CDR2 FNYEAQ come from the germline V gene. The trim removed 5 bases at V and 2 bases at J, leaving 4 bases unmatched. CDR3 amino acids: CASSMGQGPGNTIYF. CDR3 DNA sequence: TGTGCCAGCAGCATGGGACAGGGACCTGGAAACACCATATATTTT.

This clone was observed a handful of times. This chain connects TRBV6-5 to TRBJ1-2; D is unclear. The CDR3 is 15 residues long. Deletions cut 6 bases from V and 3 bases from J, with 17 bases between. Germline V lookup: CDR1 MNHEY, CDR2 SVGAGI. The CDR3 loop is CASSIDVRVDYGYTF. CDR3 DNA: TGTGCCAGCAGCATAGACGTGCGGGTAGACTATGGCTACACCTTC.

The gene calls are TRBV7-9 and TRBJ2-2; 12 bases map to TRBD2. Germline-derived CDR1 and CDR2 are SEHNR and FQNEAQ (reference sequence). CDR3 length: 19 residues. Trimming cost V 6 bases and J 4 bases; bases outside gene matches: 15. In nucleotides, the CDR3 is TGTGCCAGCAGTCCAAGACTAGCGGGAGACTCTCATCGCACCGGGGAGCTGTTTTTT. Protein sequence: CASSPRLAGDSHRTGELFF.

The chain recombines TRBV7-2 with TRBJ2-3; 10 positions match TRBD2. This CDR3 has 14 residues. Trimming took 4 bases from V and 6 from J; bases not matched to a gene: 4. Germline V gene sequence: CDR1 SGHTA, CDR2 FQGNSA. The CDR3 sequence is CASSSLAGADTQYF. CDR3 sequence (DNA): TGTGCCAGCAGCTCGCTAGCGGGAGCCGATACGCAGTATTTT. Drawing the rest from reference TRBV7-2 and TRBJ2-3, the complete variable domain is GAGVSQSPSNKVTEKGKDVELRCDPISGHTALYWYRQSLGQGLEFLIYFQGNSAPDKSGLPSDRFSAERTGGSVSTLTIQRTQQEDSAVYLCASSSLAGADTQYFGPGTRLTVL.

The chain has TRBV5-6 and TRBJ1-5, with D unresolved. V shed 2 bases and J shed 0 bases, with 9 bases lying between them. The V gene's germline CDR1 is SGHDT and CDR2 YYEEEE. CDR3 length: 15 residues. The DNA for the CDR3 is TGTGCCAGCAGCTTTAACAGCTATAGCAATCAGCCCCAGCATTTT. Translated, it gives CASSFNSYSNQPQHF.

The chain employs TRBV30 and TRBJ2-1, with 13 bases matching TRBD2. Per the germline V gene, CDR1 is GTSNPN and CDR2 is SVGIG (reference sequence). The CDR3 sequence is 18 residues long. V shed 3 bases, J shed 8 bases, and the junction held 16 bases outside the gene matches. CDR3 residues: CAWSAPLAGGPRADEQFF. In DNA, the CDR3 is TGTGCCTGGAGCGCCCCACTAGCGGGAGGGCCAAGGGCGGATGAGCAGTTCTTC.

This chain connects TRBV30 to TRBJ2-3, with D perhaps matching TRBD2 (5 bases). The CDR3 covers 15 residues. Trimming shortened V by 0 bases and J by 3 bases, and 13 bases separated the two germline ends. CDR1 is GTSNPN and CDR2 is SVGIG in the germline V gene (reference sequence). This CDR3 reads CAWSVEGVATDTQYF. DNA for the CDR3: TGTGCCTGGAGTGTAGAGGGAGTGGCTACAGATACGCAGTATTTT.

The chain uses TRBV7-6 and TRBJ1-4; D remains ambiguous. The CDR3 spans 15 residues. The germline V gene has CDR1 SGHVS and CDR2 FNYEAQ. V shed 1 base and J shed 0 bases, with 6 bases lying between them. CDR3 in amino acids: CASSLERATNEKLFF. Here the CDR3 DNA reads TGTGCCAGCAGCTTAGAAAGGGCAACTAATGAAAAACTGTTTTTT.

This chain links TRBV5-8 with TRBJ1-2, with TRBD1 identical over 9 bases. The CDR3 is 13 amino acids. CDR1 and CDR2 (germline): SGHTS, YDEGEE. V was pared by 4 bases and J by 6 bases, with 4 bases of the junction left unmatched. CDR3 protein: CASSGTGMDGYTF. In DNA form, the CDR3 reads TGTGCCAGCAGCGGGACAGGGATGGATGGCTACACCTTC.

This clone was counted between two and nine times. J is TRBJ1-2 and V is TRBV6-1; 9 bases line up with TRBD1. This CDR3 is built from 15 residues. Trimming took 6 bases from V and 9 from J; bases not matched to a gene: 14. The V gene's germline CDR1 is MNHNS and CDR2 SASEGT. The CDR3 DNA reads TGTGCCAGCAGGGTCACCGGGACAGGGATTAATAGCTACACCTTC. Its translation is CASRVTGTGINSYTF.

V gene TRBV20-1 combines with J gene TRBJ2-3, with D possibly matching TRBD2 (5 bases). V was pared by 4 bases and J by 5 bases, with 7 bases between. The CDR3 covers 11 residues. The germline gives CDR1 DFQATT, CDR2 SNEGSKA (reference sequence). The CDR3 DNA reads TGCAGTGCTACTACTAGAGATACGCAGTATTTT. Amino acid sequence: CSATTRDTQYF.

The rearrangement links TRBV4-3 to TRBJ2-1; perhaps D is TRBD1 or TRBD2 (6 bases each). The CDR3 is 18 amino acids. Germline V gene lookup returns CDR1 LGHNA and CDR2 YSLEER. The V end lost 2 bases, the J end lost 7 bases, and 24 bases lay between the germline ends. The CDR3 coding sequence is TGCGCCAGCAGCCAACCTGATGGGAGGCCCTATACAGGGAATGAGCAGTTCTTC. It is translated as CASSQPDGRPYTGNEQFF.

The chain uses TRBV11-2 and TRBJ1-3; tentatively, D is TRBD1 (6 bases). V was shortened by 1 base and J by 2 bases, with 12 bases between the two germline ends. The CDR3 runs to 16 residues. Germline assignment: CDR1 SGHAT and CDR2 FQNNGV. The CDR3 region has the DNA TGTGCCAGCAGCTTAGCGGCGGGGGCAACTGGAAACACCATATATTTT. It encodes CASSLAAGATGNTIYF.

The chain uses TRBV7-8 and TRBJ2-7, with D tentatively TRBD2 (6 bases). CDR1 is SGHVS, CDR2 FQNEAQ, per germline. Trimming removed 5 bases from V and 0 bases from J, with 17 bases in between. This CDR3 region has 16 residues. CDR3 nucleotide sequence: TGTGCCAGCAGCCCTAGACCGGGACTTAGCTCCTACGAGCAGTACTTC. It yields the protein CASSPRPGLSSYEQYF.

This clone appeared a single time. The chain combines TRBV2 with TRBJ2-5; a weak D match, TRBD2 (5 bases). Germline CDR1 and CDR2: SNHLY and FYNNEI. CDR3 length: 9 residues. Deletions cut 8 bases from V and 11 bases from J, with 9 bases between. Written as DNA, the CDR3 is TGTGCCAGCGGGAGTTGGCAGTACTTC. It codes for CASGSWQYF. The full variable domain, its missing parts supplied by reference TRBV2 and TRBJ2-5, is EPEVTQTPSHQVTQMGQEVILRCVPISNHLYFYWYRQILGQKVEFLVSFYNNEISEKSEIFDDQFSVERPDGSNFTLKIRSTKLEDSAMYFCASGSWQYFGPGTRLLVL.